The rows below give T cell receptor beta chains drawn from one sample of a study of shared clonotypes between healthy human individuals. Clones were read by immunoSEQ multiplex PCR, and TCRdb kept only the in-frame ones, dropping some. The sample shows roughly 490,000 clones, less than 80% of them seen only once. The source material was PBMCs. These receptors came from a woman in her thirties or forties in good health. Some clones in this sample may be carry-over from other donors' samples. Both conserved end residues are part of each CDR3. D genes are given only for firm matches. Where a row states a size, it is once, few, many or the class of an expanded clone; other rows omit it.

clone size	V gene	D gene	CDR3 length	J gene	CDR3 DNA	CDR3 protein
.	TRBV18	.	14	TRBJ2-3	TGTGCCAGCTCCGGCGGGCAGATCACAGATACGCAGTATTTT	CASSGGQITDTQYF
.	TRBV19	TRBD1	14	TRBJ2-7	TGTGCCAGTAGTGCTAGACAGGGGTCCTACGAGCAGTACTTC	CASSARQGSYEQYF
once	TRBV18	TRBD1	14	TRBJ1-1	TGTGCCAGCTCCCCCGGGACAGGGGGCACTGAAGCTTTCTTT	CASSPGTGGTEAFF
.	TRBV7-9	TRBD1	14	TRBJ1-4	TGTGCCAGCAGCCTTGGACAGGCAACGAAAAAACTGTTTTTT	CASSLGQATKKLFF
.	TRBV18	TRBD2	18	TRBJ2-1	TGTGCCAGCTCACGATCCGGGACTAGCGGGGCAACCTACAATGAGCAGTTCTTC	CASSRSGTSGATYNEQFF
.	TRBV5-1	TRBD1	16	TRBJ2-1	TGCGCCAGCAGCTTGGCCCCGGGACAGGGTTCCAATGAGCAGTTCTTC	CASSLAPGQGSNEQFF
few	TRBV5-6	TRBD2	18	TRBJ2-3	TGTGCCAGCAGCCCTCGTAGGCTAGCGGGAGTTAGCACAGATACGCAGTATTTT	CASSPRRLAGVSTDTQYF
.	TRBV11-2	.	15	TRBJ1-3	TGTGCCAGCAGGTCCCGCCTGGGATCCGGAAACACCATATATTTT	CASRSRLGSGNTIYF
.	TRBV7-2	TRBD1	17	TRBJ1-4	TGTGCCAGCAGCTTAGCTCTTCCTGGCCAGGGGGTAGAAAAACTGTTTTTT	CASSLALPGQGVEKLFF
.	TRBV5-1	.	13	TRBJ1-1	TGCGCCAGCAGCTTGGACGTGAACACTGAAGCTTTCTTT	CASSLDVNTEAFF
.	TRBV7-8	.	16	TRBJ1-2	TGTGCCAGCAGCCCGGTGGCTAGCTGGGGGTCGGGTGGCTACACCTTC	CASSPVASWGSGGYTF
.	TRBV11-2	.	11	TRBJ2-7	TGTGCCAGCAGCTTAGACGGCGAGCAGTACTTC	CASSLDGEQYF
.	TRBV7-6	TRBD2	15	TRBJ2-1	TGTGCCAGCAGCCCCGCCGGGGGGGGCTACAATGAGCAGTTCTTC	CASSPAGGGYNEQFF
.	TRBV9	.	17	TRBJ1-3	TGTGCCAGCAGCGTAGATCCCTTAGCGGACTCTGGAAACACCATATATTTT	CASSVDPLADSGNTIYF
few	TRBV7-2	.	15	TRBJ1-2	TGTGCCAGCAGCTTACCCCGGCGGGGGGGCTATGGCTACACCTTC	CASSLPRRGGYGYTF
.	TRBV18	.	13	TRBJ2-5	TGTGCCAGCTCATCGTCTGGAGAAGAGACCCAGTACTTC	CASSSSGEETQYF
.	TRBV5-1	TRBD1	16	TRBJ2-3	TGCGCCAGCAGCTTGCGGACAGGGGGCGGCACAGATACGCAGTATTTT	CASSLRTGGGTDTQYF
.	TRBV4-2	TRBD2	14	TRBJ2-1	TGTGCCAGCAGCCAGAGGACTAGCGCAAATGAGCAGTTCTTC	CASSQRTSANEQFF
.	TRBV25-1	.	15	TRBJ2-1	TGTGCCAGCAGTGTAGCTGGTGCAGGGTCGGACGAGCAGTTCTTC	CASSVAGAGSDEQFF
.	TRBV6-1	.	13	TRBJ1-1	TGTGCCAGCAGTGAAGTCATCCGGGGGTCGGCTTTCTTT	CASSEVIRGSAFF
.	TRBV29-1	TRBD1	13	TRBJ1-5	TGCAGCGTTGTTGAACAGGGGAATCAGCCCCAGCATTTT	CSVVEQGNQPQHF
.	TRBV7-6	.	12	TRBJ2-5	TGTGCCAGCAGCCAACACCAAGAGACCCAGTACTTC	CASSQHQETQYF
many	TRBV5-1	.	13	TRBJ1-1	TGCGCCAGCAGCTTGGAAGTCAGGGACCTCGCTTTCTTT	CASSLEVRDLAFF
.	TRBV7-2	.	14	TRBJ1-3	TGTGCCAGCAGCCAGACAGTTTATGGAAACACCATATATTTT	CASSQTVYGNTIYF
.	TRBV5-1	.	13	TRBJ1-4	TGCGCCAGCCAGCGGGACGGGAATGAAAAACTGTTTTTT	CASQRDGNEKLFF
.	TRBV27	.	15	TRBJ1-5	TGTGCCAGCAGCCCTTCACAGGGAAGGAATCAGCCCCAGCATTTT	CASSPSQGRNQPQHF
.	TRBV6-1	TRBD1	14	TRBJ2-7	TGTGCCAGCAGTGAGGCACAGGGGGCCAGCGAGCAGTACTTC	CASSEAQGASEQYF
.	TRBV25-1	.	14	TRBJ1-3	TGTGCCAGCATCCCCAAAGGAGCTGGAAACACCATATATTTT	CASIPKGAGNTIYF
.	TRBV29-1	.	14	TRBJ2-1	TGCAGCGTTGCCGGGGGCTCCGGGGTTAATGAGCAGTTCTTC	CSVAGGSGVNEQFF
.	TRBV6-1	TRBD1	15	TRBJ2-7	TGTGCCAGCAGGGGGACAGGGCTCTTTAGGTACGAGCAGTACTTC	CASRGTGLFRYEQYF
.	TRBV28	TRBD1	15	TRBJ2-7	TGTGCCAGCAATCCTACAGGGGGCTCCTTCTACGAGCAGTACTTC	CASNPTGGSFYEQYF
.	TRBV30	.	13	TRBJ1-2	TGTGCCTGGAGTTCACAGGCCAACTATGGCTACACCTTC	CAWSSQANYGYTF
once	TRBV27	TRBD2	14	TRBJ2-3	TGTGCCAGCAGTTCCCGGGGGCTAGCGGGAGTTATGTATTTT	CASSSRGLAGVMYF
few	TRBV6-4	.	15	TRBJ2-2	TGTGCCAGCAGTGACTCCTCGGGTCACACCGGGGAGCTGTTTTTT	CASSDSSGHTGELFF
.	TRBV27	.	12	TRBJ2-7	TGTGCCAGCAGTCTACGACAGCCTGGGGGGTACTTC	CASSLRQPGGYF
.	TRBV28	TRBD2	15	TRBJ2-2	TGTGCCAGCAGCCCCGGGGGGGTGTACACCGGGGAGCTGTTTTTT	CASSPGGVYTGELFF
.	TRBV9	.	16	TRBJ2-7	TGTGCCAGCAGTGAAGGCTCAGGGTCGAAGTCCTACGAGCAGTACTTC	CASSEGSGSKSYEQYF
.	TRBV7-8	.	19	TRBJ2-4	TGTGCCAGCAGCTTAGCGTGGGCACAACCAATGAGGACCAAAAACATTCAGTACTTC	CASSLAWAQPMRTKNIQYF
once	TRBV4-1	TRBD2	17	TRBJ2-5	TGCGCCAGCAGCCAAGGACTAGCTCAAACCAGGCAAGAGACCCAGTACTTC	CASSQGLAQTRQETQYF
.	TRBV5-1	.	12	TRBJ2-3	TGCGCCAGCAGCTTGGATACAGATACGCAGTATTTT	CASSLDTDTQYF
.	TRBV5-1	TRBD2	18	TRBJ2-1	TGCGCCAGCAGCCTTACCCCGGGACTAGCGGGAGCTATAAATGAGCAGTTCTTC	CASSLTPGLAGAINEQFF
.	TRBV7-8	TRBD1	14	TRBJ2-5	TGTGCCAGCAGCCCGCGCAGGGGGAAAGAGACCCAGTACTTC	CASSPRRGKETQYF
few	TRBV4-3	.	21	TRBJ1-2	TGCGCCAGCAGCCAAGATTTGGGTTTATGGGGGGCGCTGGTTTTCCCCTATGGCTACACCTTC	CASSQDLGLWGALVFPYGYTF